A selection of T cell receptor beta chains follows, all from one sample in a study of shared clonotypes between healthy human individuals. Generated by immunoSEQ multiplex PCR, the TCRdb table keeps only in-frame clones and is missing some. Here the sample spans about 980,000 clones, less than 85% being singletons. Sequencing used memory CD4+ T cells sorted from blood. Receptors were obtained from a man younger than 30 in good health. Both conserved end residues are part of each CDR3. The D gene is left open where the match is weak. Not every row has a clone size; where given, it reads once, few, many or a size class.

v_gene	j_gene	abundance	d_gene	CDR3nt	CDR3aa
TRBV7-3	TRBJ1-4	-	TRBD1	TGTGCCAACAGGACAGGGGCCAACCCAACTAATGAAAAACTGTTTTTT	CANRTGANPTNEKLFF
TRBV25-1	TRBJ2-1	-	-	TGTGCCAGCAGTGATTGGCAGGTAGCCGACAATGAGCAGTTCTTC	CASSDWQVADNEQFF
TRBV5-1	TRBJ1-4	few	TRBD1	TGCGCCAGCAGCTGGGGACAGGGCGTTGAAAAACTGTTTTTT	CASSWGQGVEKLFF
TRBV5-6	TRBJ2-5	-	-	TGTGCCAGCAGCGGTGTGACTGTGAACCAAGAGACCCAGTACTTC	CASSGVTVNQETQYF
TRBV19	TRBJ2-3	few	-	TGTGCCAGTAGCCCGGGACCCCTTCTTGGGGATACGCAGTATTTT	CASSPGPLLGDTQYF
TRBV4-1	TRBJ2-7	-	TRBD1	TGCGCCAGCAGCCAAATATCCGGGACAGGTACCTACGAGCAGTACTTC	CASSQISGTGTYEQYF
TRBV28	TRBJ1-5	-	-	TGTGCCAGCAGGTCGGGGGGTAGCAATCAGCCCCAGCATTTT	CASRSGGSNQPQHF
TRBV30	TRBJ1-3	-	-	TGTGCCTGGAGTGTAGGGTCTGGAAACACCATATATTTT	CAWSVGSGNTIYF
TRBV19	TRBJ2-2	-	TRBD1	TGTGCCAGCAAACAGGGGGGTCTAACGAACACCGGGGAGCTGTTTTTT	CASKQGGLTNTGELFF
TRBV30	TRBJ2-3	-	-	TGTGCCTGGAGTGATGGGGGATTGGCAGATACGCAGTATTTT	CAWSDGGLADTQYF
TRBV6-5	TRBJ2-2	-	-	TGTGCCAGCTGCCCTAGCGCTAGCGGGGAGCTGTTTTTT	CASCPSASGELFF
TRBV7-9	TRBJ1-5	few	-	TGTGCCAGCAGCTCCGGGTTTAGCAATCAGCCCCAGCATTTT	CASSSGFSNQPQHF
TRBV4-3	TRBJ2-7	-	TRBD1	TGCGCCAGCAGCCCTCAGACAGGGGGCCCCTACGAGCAGTACTTC	CASSPQTGGPYEQYF
TRBV6-5	TRBJ2-7	-	TRBD2	TGTGCCAGCAGTTACTTTTCGGGGGGCGAGCAGTACTTC	CASSYFSGGEQYF
TRBV28	TRBJ2-7	-	-	TGTGCCAGCGGAGGCCGGAGGGAGCAGTACTTC	CASGGRREQYF
TRBV2	TRBJ2-1	-	TRBD2	TGTGCCAGCAGGGGGACTAGCGGGGACAATGAGCAGTTCTTC	CASRGTSGDNEQFF
TRBV5-6	TRBJ2-5	-	-	TGTGCCAGCAGCCGGGCCAAAGAGACCCAGTACTTC	CASSRAKETQYF
TRBV7-9	TRBJ2-7	-	TRBD1	TGTGCCAGCAGCTCCGACAGGGTGGCCCGCTTC	CASSSDRVARF
TRBV20-1	TRBJ2-3	-	-	TGCAGTGCTTCGCCGGGAGATACGCAGTATTTT	CSASPGDTQYF
TRBV19	TRBJ1-2	few	-	TGTGCCAGTAGTATATCTACAGAAGCTAACTATGGCTACACCTTC	CASSISTEANYGYTF
TRBV9	TRBJ2-5	-	-	TGTGCCAGCAGCGGGCAGGGATCGGAGACCCAGTACTTC	CASSGQGSETQYF
TRBV20-1	TRBJ2-3	few	-	TGCAGTGCTAAGCGCGCCGATACGCAGTATTTT	CSAKRADTQYF
TRBV7-2	TRBJ2-7	-	-	TGTGCCAGCAGCCACGACGGGCCCTACGAGCAGTACTTC	CASSHDGPYEQYF
TRBV2	TRBJ1-6	-	TRBD1	TGTGCCAGCAGGATGACAGGGGATTCACCCCTCCACTTT	CASRMTGDSPLHF
TRBV4-3	TRBJ1-6	-	-	TGCGCCAGCAGCCAAGAAAAGGCAGGCCCAGGTTCACCCCTCCACTTT	CASSQEKAGPGSPLHF
TRBV5-1	TRBJ2-2	-	-	TGCGCCAGCTGCTTGTTGGGTCGCGGGGAGCTGTTTTTT	CASCLLGRGELFF
TRBV7-2	TRBJ2-5	-	TRBD2	TGTGCCAGCAGCTCCGTCACTAGCGTACAAGAGACCCAGTACTTC	CASSSVTSVQETQYF
TRBV7-2	TRBJ2-3	-	-	TGTGCCAGCAGCTTAGGTCCCACAGATACGCAGTATTTT	CASSLGPTDTQYF
TRBV11-2	TRBJ1-6	many	-	TGTGCCAGCAGCTTAGTGGCGAATTCACCCCTCCACTTT	CASSLVANSPLHF
TRBV25-1	TRBJ1-4	-	-	TGTGCCAGCAGTGAACAAGGGGAGACTGGAGAAAAACTGTTTTTT	CASSEQGETGEKLFF
TRBV6-5	TRBJ2-7	-	TRBD2	TGTGCCAGCAAGGCTAGGCTAGCGGTGATCTACGAGCAGTACTTC	CASKARLAVIYEQYF
TRBV11-2	TRBJ2-5	-	TRBD1	TGTGCCAGCAGCTTATCCCCCGGACAGGGCGTGGAGACCCAGTACTTC	CASSLSPGQGVETQYF
TRBV30	TRBJ2-3	-	-	TGTGCCTGGAGCCTGACAGGCTCTAGCACAGATACGCAGTATTTT	CAWSLTGSSTDTQYF
TRBV5-5	TRBJ1-1	-	-	TGTGCCAGCAGCTTGGTGTCAGGGCTACGGAACACTGAAGCTTTCTTT	CASSLVSGLRNTEAFF
TRBV11-2	TRBJ2-6	-	-	TGTGCCAGCAGCCTTAGTCCCGGGCCTGGGGCCAACGTCCTGACTTTC	CASSLSPGPGANVLTF
TRBV23-1	TRBJ2-7	-	-	TGCGCCAGCAGTCATGCGCACGGCCTCGAGCAGTACTTC	CASSHAHGLEQYF
TRBV6-5	TRBJ2-7	once	-	TGTGCCAGCAGGCCTGAGCTAGCCAGCTACGAGCAGTACTTC	CASRPELASYEQYF
TRBV28	TRBJ2-1	-	TRBD2	TGTGCCAGCAGTCAGTCTCTTAGCGGGGGTTCCTACAATGAGCAGTTCTTC	CASSQSLSGGSYNEQFF
TRBV5-4	TRBJ2-1	-	-	TGTGCCAGCAGCTTGGATGGTCCGAGCTCCTACAATGAGCAGTTCTTC	CASSLDGPSSYNEQFF
TRBV30	TRBJ2-7	-	TRBD2	TGTGCCTGGAGTTTTACTAGCGGAAACTACGAGCAGTACTTC	CAWSFTSGNYEQYF
TRBV5-6	TRBJ2-7	-	TRBD1	TGTGCCAGCACGCCAACAGGGGGATCGGGTGAGCAGTACTTC	CASTPTGGSGEQYF
TRBV2	TRBJ2-5	once	-	TGTGCCAGCAGTGATCTCCTGGGGACCCAGTACTTC	CASSDLLGTQYF
TRBV30	TRBJ1-5	-	-	TGTGCCTGGAGTGTACGGGCGGGGAAGGTCAATCAGCCCCAGCATTTT	CAWSVRAGKVNQPQHF
TRBV14	TRBJ2-2	-	TRBD2	TGTGCCAGCAGCCAAGAAGGTGTGAAAGGACTAGTCGACACCGGGGAGCTGTTTTTT	CASSQEGVKGLVDTGELFF
TRBV5-4	TRBJ1-2	few	TRBD1	TGTGCCAGCAGCTTGGTTCTGGGACAGGGCGGTAGAGGCTACACCTTC	CASSLVLGQGGRGYTF
TRBV5-4	TRBJ1-2	few	-	TGTGCCAGCAGCGCCGGGACAAACTATGGCTACACCTTC	CASSAGTNYGYTF
TRBV29-1	TRBJ1-2	few	TRBD1	TGCAGCGTTGAAGATCCAATAACAGACAGGGCTGAGCCTTATGGCTACACCTTC	CSVEDPITDRAEPYGYTF
TRBV5-8	TRBJ2-2	-	-	TGTGCCAGCGGAGAACAGGGTAGTACCGGGGAGCTGTTTTTT	CASGEQGSTGELFF
TRBV28	TRBJ2-7	-	-	TGTGCCAGCAGTTTTTCGGGCTCCTACGAGCAGTACTTC	CASSFSGSYEQYF
TRBV6-5	TRBJ1-6	-	-	TGTGCCAGCAGTTACTCGGAACCCCTAGGAAATTCACCCCTCCACTTT	CASSYSEPLGNSPLHF
TRBV6-5	TRBJ2-7	-	TRBD1	TGTGCCAGCAGTTACTCTACAGGGGGTGCATACGAGCAGTACTTC	CASSYSTGGAYEQYF
TRBV2	TRBJ2-2	-	-	TGTGCCAGCAGTGAAACGGGTCTCCTCGGAAACGGGGAGCTGTTTTTT	CASSETGLLGNGELFF
TRBV7-8	TRBJ2-5	-	-	TGTGCCAGCACCTTATCTCCGCAAGAGACCCAGTACTTC	CASTLSPQETQYF
TRBV27	TRBJ1-2	-	-	TGTGCCAGCAGTTCACCGGCGGGAGGGGGGGAGCGAGGCTACACCTTC	CASSSPAGGGERGYTF
TRBV5-4	TRBJ2-7	-	-	TGTGCCAGCAGTTCCGGACAATCCCGCACCTACGAGCAGTACTTC	CASSSGQSRTYEQYF
TRBV7-9	TRBJ1-2	-	-	TGTGCCAGCAGCTTAGTGGCATATGGCTACACCTTC	CASSLVAYGYTF
TRBV6-1	TRBJ1-3	-	-	TGTGCCAGCTCCCCGGGTGCCTTGTCTGGAAACACCATATATTTT	CASSPGALSGNTIYF